The rows below give T cell receptor beta chains drawn from one sample of a study of T-cell memory formation after mild COVID-19. Using its own MiXCR run on the 5' RACE reads, TCRdb lists one record per CDR3 protein. The sample has fewer than 350,000 distinct CDR3 sequences, roughly 18% seen once. Sequencing was carried out using PBMCs or a T cell subset sorted from them (not recorded which). The source of these receptors is a man between 18 and 29 years old who had mild COVID-19 (a few samples of this study predate the infection). Cell type and time point are not known. The CDR3 runs from the conserved cysteine through the conserved F or W.

>TRBJ2-1|TRBV29-1
CSVRWATYNEQFF
>TRBJ1-3|TRBV12-3/TRBV12-4
CASSSTGGRSGNTIYF
>TRBJ2-2|TRBV3-1
CASSRGVVTGELFF
>TRBJ2-5|TRBV3-1
CASSQAGAEETQYF
>TRBJ2-1|TRBV7-6
CASSFVPLDNEQFF
>TRBJ2-2|TRBV19
CASSIPGRNTGELFF
>TRBJ1-1|TRBV12-3/TRBV12-4
CASSSPTTVNTEAFF
>TRBJ2-3|TRBV5-4
CASSDLVTLGLDTQYF
>TRBJ2-3|TRBV5-1
CASRLNSGGTTDTQYF
>TRBJ2-2|TRBV29-1
CSVEVAGGNTGELFF
>TRBJ2-1|TRBV10-3
CAISETDREVGVQFF
>TRBJ1-1|TRBV12-3/TRBV12-4
CASTPGVGGEAFF
>TRBJ1-2|TRBV20-1
CSVTGLSGYTF
>TRBJ2-1|TRBV28
CASSTFNEQFF
>TRBJ2-5|TRBV6-5
CASSTGLARRETQYF
>TRBJ2-7|TRBV4-1
CASSQAGGGPYEQYF
>TRBJ2-1|TRBV20-1
CSAPGLASYNEQFF
>TRBJ2-1|TRBV15
CATSRGESYNEQFF
>TRBJ1-2|TRBV5-6
CASSLAKGYGYTF
>TRBJ1-1|TRBV5-1
CASSLGIGAMNTEAFF
>TRBJ2-5|TRBV6-2/TRBV6-3
CASSYMDYYQETQYF
>TRBJ2-3|TRBV7-9
CASSLDQTDTQYF
>TRBJ1-5|TRBV7-2
CASSLASQRGEPQHF
>TRBJ2-2|TRBV7-9
CASSFGVPNTGELFF
>TRBJ2-1|TRBV11-2
CASRMGGSSYNEQFF
>TRBJ2-2|TRBV19
CASSGLFTGELFF
>TRBJ1-4|TRBV15
CATSRDRGAEKLFF
>TRBJ2-2|TRBV12-5
CASVLGGGGVTGELFF
>TRBJ2-1|TRBV5-1
CASSLAGAGSFYNEQFF
>TRBJ2-7|TRBV2
CASSADRVVSYEQYF
>TRBJ2-3|TRBV5-1
CASSTGLLTDTQYF
>TRBJ2-3|TRBV7-6
CASGGFLSTDTQYF
>TRBJ2-3|TRBV9
CASSVWETDTQYF
>TRBJ2-7|TRBV20-1
CSARPGTTQYF
>TRBJ1-2|TRBV6-6
CASSFDRLGGYTF
>TRBJ2-5|TRBV7-2
CASSPIQGWQETQYF
>TRBJ2-1|TRBV5-1
CASSSLTTGTSYNEQFF
>TRBJ2-3|TRBV7-9
CASSFRATRTDTQYF
>TRBJ1-1|TRBV6-4
CASSDQPNTEAFF
>TRBJ1-4|TRBV5-1
CASSQTGGFEKLFF
>TRBJ1-4|TRBV7-9
CASSVSELQERKLFF
>TRBJ2-5|TRBV5-1
CASSPGEGGQETQYF
>TRBJ1-4|TRBV18
CASSPDGSRNEKLFF
>TRBJ2-5|TRBV20-1
CSARETGGRETQYF
>TRBJ1-6|TRBV30
CAWSVRVGTAYNSPLHF
>TRBJ1-2|TRBV7-9
CASSLGPKGENGYTF
>TRBJ2-7|TRBV7-2
CASSSGTRDEQYF
>TRBJ2-3|TRBV5-5
CASSSDLYQTTQYF
>TRBJ1-4|TRBV6-5
CASSYSYRGVEKLFF
>TRBJ2-3|TRBV20-1
CSSTSGGLNTQYF
>TRBJ1-3|TRBV9
CASSVEVGAGNTIYF